This T cell receptor (beta chain) was captured in a study of low-dose radiotherapy and immunotherapy resistance in tumors (dated by TCRdb to between 2022 and 2023). With regard to the full study: In Cohort 1, 0.5 Gy per fraction was delivered every 2 weeks, and a total PTV dose of 6.5 Gy was prescribed. In Cohort 2, 1 Gy per fraction was delivered every two weeks, for a total of 13 Gy over 26 weeks. Nivolumab was administered intravenously as a 240 mg flat dose every two weeks, and ipilimumab was administered intravenously at 1 mg/kg every six weeks. Every two weeks, patients got intravenous cyclophosphamide at 200 mg/m2, given one day ahead of each radiation and immunotherapy administration. Patients took aspirin 300 mg orally once daily for four cycles, starting on cycle 1 day 1. Randomization of trial participants into treatment groups was not performed. The translational analysis covered eight patients: three from the first dose cohort and the first five from the second dose cohort.

This clonotype was counted many times. What this receptor recognizes is not known. No clone much larger than this one lies a single base away; base qualities are absent. To make first-strand cDNA, Superscript III was used along with a set of TRAV- and TRBV-specific primers so that both the TCRalpha and TCRbeta chains were covered. TCRs were amplified with Phusion for about 21 PCR cycles, with a constant-region primer paired with the adapter attached to the V primers. The isolated mRNA was amplified using the MessageAmp II aRNA Amplification Kit, with in vitro transcription performed for approximately 16 hours at 37 degrees C. mRNA for TCR sequencing was isolated with the Dynabeads mRNA DIRECT Purification Kit. Indexed Illumina adapters were added in a second Phusion PCR of 20 to 25 cycles, after which AMPure XP beads were used to purify the products. Deep sequencing of TCRalpha and TCRbeta libraries was performed on an Illumina MiniSeq instrument. The paper's processing steps were these. Using custom Perl scripts, TCR sequences that encoded the same protein were pooled, out-of-frame sequences were dropped, and the abundance of each clonotype was calculated. Any TCR sequence backed by just one read was left out of the analysis. Among the metrics used to describe the repertoires were Shannon entropy, Gini index, clonality, richness, and the frequency of TCRs shared between repertoires. Through fastp at Q25 and MiXCR, TCRdb rebuilt clones from the public reads, retaining in-frame beta chains. Every entry covers one CDR3 protein and lists the most common genes and DNA from its rows. The V and J calls were determined by TCRdb, not by the authors. In this sample the table shows 85,000 to 100,000 distinct CDR3 sequences, more than 8.5% of which occur a single time. The ten largest clones take up approximately 0.98% of the sample.

V ends up 5 bases short and J 4 bases short, with an unmatched junction base count of 15. The cysteine opens and the phenylalanine closes a CDR3 of 17 amino acids. The entry retains the CDR3 DNA only, 51 bases that are in frame from base 1. As encoded in the germline V gene (reference sequence), CDR1 is DFQATT while CDR2 is SNEGSKA. Taken with the paper, the label for time point translates to: before trial treatment. Donors were enrolled in RACIN, a single-arm phase I dose-escalation trial in which nivolumab, ipilimumab, aspirin, low-dose cyclophosphamide and low-dose radiotherapy were combined. Eligible patients had advanced, TIL-negative solid tumors.

The starting material was PBMCs, obtained before treatment. The TCR comes from a male donor with prostate cancer. The chain was built from TRBV20-1 and TRBJ2-3, with 10 junctional bases fitting TRBD2. The nucleotide sequence reads TGCAGTGCTGGAAAGCGGGAGGGCCAAGGTCGAGCAGATACGCAGTATTTT. It translates as CSAGKREGQGRADTQYF.